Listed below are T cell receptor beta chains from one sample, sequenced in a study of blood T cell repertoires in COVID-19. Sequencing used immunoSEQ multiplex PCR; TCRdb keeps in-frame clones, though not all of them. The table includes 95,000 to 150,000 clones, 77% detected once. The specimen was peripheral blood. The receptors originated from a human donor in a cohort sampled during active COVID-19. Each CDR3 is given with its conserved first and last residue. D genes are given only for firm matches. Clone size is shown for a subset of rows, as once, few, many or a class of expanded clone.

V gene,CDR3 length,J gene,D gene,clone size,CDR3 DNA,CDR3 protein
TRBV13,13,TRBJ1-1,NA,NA,TGTGCCAGCAGCTACGAGAAAGACACTGAAGCTTTCTTT,CASSYEKDTEAFF
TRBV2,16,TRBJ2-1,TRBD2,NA,TGTGCCAGCAGTGCGGGGCGGGGGGCCTCCTACAATGAGCAGTTCTTC,CASSAGRGASYNEQFF
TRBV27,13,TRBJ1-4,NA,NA,TGTGCCACCTCGGGGGAAGGGAATGAAAAACTGTTTTTT,CATSGEGNEKLFF
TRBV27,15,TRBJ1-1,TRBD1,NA,TGTGCCAGCAGTCCACCGACAGGGTTAAACACTGAAGCTTTCTTT,CASSPPTGLNTEAFF
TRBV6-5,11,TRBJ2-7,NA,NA,TGTGCCACCTCTGACGGGAACGAGCAGTACTTC,CATSDGNEQYF
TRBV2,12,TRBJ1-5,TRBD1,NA,TGTGCCAGCAGTGCCAGGGGGGTGCCCCAGCATTTT,CASSARGVPQHF
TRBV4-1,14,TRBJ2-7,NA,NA,TGCGCCAGCAGCCAGATGGACAGCTCCTACGAGCAGTACTTC,CASSQMDSSYEQYF
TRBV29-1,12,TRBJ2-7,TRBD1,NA,TGCAGCGTCCGGGACAGATCCTACGAGCAGTACTTC,CSVRDRSYEQYF
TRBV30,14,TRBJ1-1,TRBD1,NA,TGTGCCTGGAACGGGGACAGGGAGGCTAGAAGAGCTTTCTTT,CAWNGDREARRAFF
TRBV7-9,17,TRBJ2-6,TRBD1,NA,TGTGCCAGCAGCTTCCGGACAGGGGCCCGTGGGGCCAACGTCCTGACTTTC,CASSFRTGARGANVLTF
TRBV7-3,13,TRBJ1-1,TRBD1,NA,TGTGCCAGCAGTTCTCAGGGGGACACTGAAGCTTTCTTT,CASSSQGDTEAFF
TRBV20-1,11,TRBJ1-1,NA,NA,TGCAGTGCTAAGGGGCAGGCTGAAGCTTTCTTT,CSAKGQAEAFF
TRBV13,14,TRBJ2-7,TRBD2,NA,TGTGCCAGCAGCTTGGTCACTAGCGTTTACGAGCAGTACTTC,CASSLVTSVYEQYF
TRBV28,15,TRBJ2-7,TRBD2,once,TGTGCCAGCAAACACCCGGGACTAGCGGGAGTTTTTGCGTACTTC,CASKHPGLAGVFAYF
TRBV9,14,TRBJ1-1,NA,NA,TGTGCCAGCAGCGTAGAGGGGGTGACATCGCCAAATTTCTTT,CASSVEGVTSPNFF
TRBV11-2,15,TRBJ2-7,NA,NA,TGTGCCAGCAGCTTAGGGGGCGGCTCCATTTACGAGCAGTACTTC,CASSLGGGSIYEQYF
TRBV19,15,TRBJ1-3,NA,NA,TGTGCCAGTAGTATAGGTTCAGGGTCTGGAAACACCATATATTTT,CASSIGSGSGNTIYF
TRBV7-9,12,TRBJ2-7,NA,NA,TGTGCCAGCAGCATGGGAGCCTACGAGCAATACTTC,CASSMGAYEQYF
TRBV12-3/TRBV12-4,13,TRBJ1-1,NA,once,TGTGCCAGCAGGGACAACGTGAACACTGAAGCTTTCTTT,CASRDNVNTEAFF
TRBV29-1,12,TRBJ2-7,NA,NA,TGCAGCGTTGAAGGGCAGGGCTACGAGCAGTACTTC,CSVEGQGYEQYF
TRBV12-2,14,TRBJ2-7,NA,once,TGTGCAAGTCGCTTTCGACTGGTCATCTACGAGCAGTACTTC,CASRFRLVIYEQYF
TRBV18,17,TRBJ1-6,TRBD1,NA,TGTGCCAGCTCACCCACGGGACAGGGAGTCGAATACTCACCCCTCCACTTT,CASSPTGQGVEYSPLHF
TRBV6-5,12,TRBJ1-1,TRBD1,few,TGTGCCACCGGACAGGGCGGGACTGAAGCTTTCTTT,CATGQGGTEAFF
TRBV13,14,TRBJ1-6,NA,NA,TGTGCCAGCAGCTTAGGCGGGGGTTCTTCACCCCTCCACTTT,CASSLGGGSSPLHF
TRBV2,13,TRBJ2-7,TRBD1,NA,TGTGCCAGCAGTGAAGACAGGGGTTACGAGCAGTACTTC,CASSEDRGYEQYF
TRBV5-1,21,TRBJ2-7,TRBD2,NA,TGCGCCAGCAGCTTGCGACTAGCGGGAGGCAACCCTTTACCAAGCTCCTACGAGCAGTACTTC,CASSLRLAGGNPLPSSYEQYF
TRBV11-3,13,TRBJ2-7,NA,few,TGTGCCAGCAGCTTAAGGGGTTCTTACGAGCAGTACTTC,CASSLRGSYEQYF
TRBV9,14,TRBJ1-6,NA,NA,TGTGCCAGCAGCGTAGAAATCCTCAGTTCACCCCTCCACTTT,CASSVEILSSPLHF
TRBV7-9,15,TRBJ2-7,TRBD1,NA,TGTGCCAGCAGCGCACGGGACAGGGGCTCCTACGAGCAGTACTTC,CASSARDRGSYEQYF
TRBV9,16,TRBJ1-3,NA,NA,TGTGCCAGCAGCATCGACACGACGTTGCGGGCGAACACCATATATTTT,CASSIDTTLRANTIYF
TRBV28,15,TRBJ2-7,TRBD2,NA,TGTGCCAGCAGTTTTGGGGTAGCGGGGACCTACGAGCAGTACTTC,CASSFGVAGTYEQYF
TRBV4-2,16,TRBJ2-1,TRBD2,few,TGTGCCAGCAGCCAGACACGGGGGGGCGGTTTTAATGAGCAGTTCTTC,CASSQTRGGGFNEQFF
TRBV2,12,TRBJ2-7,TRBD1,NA,TGTGCCAGCAGGCAGGGGGTCTACGAGCAGTACTTC,CASRQGVYEQYF
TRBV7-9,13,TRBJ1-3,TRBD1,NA,TGTGCCAGCAGCTCACAGGGGAGAAACACCATATATTTT,CASSSQGRNTIYF
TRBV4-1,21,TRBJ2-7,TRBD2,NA,TGCGCCAGCAGCCAAGATACACACCTCACCACTAGCGGGGGGGCAGAGAACGAGCAGTACTTC,CASSQDTHLTTSGGAENEQYF
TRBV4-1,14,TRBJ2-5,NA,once,TGCGCCAGCAGCCAAGATACAGGGACGGAAACCCAGTACTTC,CASSQDTGTETQYF
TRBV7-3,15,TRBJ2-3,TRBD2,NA,TGTGCCAGCAGCCTTAGCGGGGAGGGACAAGATACGCAGTATTTT,CASSLSGEGQDTQYF
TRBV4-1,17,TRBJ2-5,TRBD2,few,TGCGCCAGCAGCCACTCAAGCGGGAGTCCCACCCTAGAGACCCAGTACTTC,CASSHSSGSPTLETQYF
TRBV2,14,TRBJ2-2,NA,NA,TGTGCCAGCGCGGGGACAGTTAACACCGGGGAGCTGTTTTTT,CASAGTVNTGELFF
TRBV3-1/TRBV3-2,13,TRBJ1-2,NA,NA,TGTGCCAGCAGCTTACAGGTTGTGGATGGCTACACCTTC,CASSLQVVDGYTF
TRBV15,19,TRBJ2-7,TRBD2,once,TGTGCCACCAGCAGAAAGCGTCGACTAGCGGGAGGGCCTACAGTCGAGCAGTACTTC,CATSRKRRLAGGPTVEQYF
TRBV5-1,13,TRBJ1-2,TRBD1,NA,TGCGCCAGCAGCTTCCCAGGGGGCAGCGGCTACACCTTC,CASSFPGGSGYTF
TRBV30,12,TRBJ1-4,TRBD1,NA,TGTGCCTCGGACAGGGAGGGGGAAAAACTGTTTTTT,CASDREGEKLFF
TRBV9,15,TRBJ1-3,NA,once,TGTGCCAGCAGCGTAATACAGGGACCTGGAAACACCATATATTTT,CASSVIQGPGNTIYF
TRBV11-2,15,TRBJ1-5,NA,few,TGTGCCAGCAGCTTGGAGGGGAAAGAGGGTCAGCCCCAGCATTTT,CASSLEGKEGQPQHF
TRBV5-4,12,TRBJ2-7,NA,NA,TGTGCCAGCAGCCCGCTCGGGGTGAGGCAGTACTTC,CASSPLGVRQYF
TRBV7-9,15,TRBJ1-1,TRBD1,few,TGTGCCAGCAGCGCACAGGGGGCCTTGAACACTGAAGCTTTCTTT,CASSAQGALNTEAFF
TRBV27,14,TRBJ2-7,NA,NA,TGTGCCAGCAGTTTTGGGGGGGCCTCCTACGAGCAGTACTTC,CASSFGGASYEQYF
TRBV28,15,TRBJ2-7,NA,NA,TGTGCCAGCAGTTCACCCCGGGACACTCAAGGTGAGCAGTACTTC,CASSSPRDTQGEQYF
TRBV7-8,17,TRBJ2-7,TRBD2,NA,TGTGCCAGCAGCTTAGTTCGGTCTAGCGGGGACTCCTACGAGCAGTACTTC,CASSLVRSSGDSYEQYF
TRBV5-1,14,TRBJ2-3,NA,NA,TGCGCCAGCAGCTTGGTACAGGGCACAGATACGCAGTATTTT,CASSLVQGTDTQYF
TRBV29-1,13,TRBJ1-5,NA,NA,TGCAGCGTTGAGGCAGGCTACAATCAGCCCCAGCATTTT,CSVEAGYNQPQHF
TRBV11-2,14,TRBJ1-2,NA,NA,TGTGCCAGCAGCTTACCCGACAGATTCTATGGCTACACCTTC,CASSLPDRFYGYTF
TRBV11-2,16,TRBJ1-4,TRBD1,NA,TGTGCCAGCAGCTCAACAGGGGGGGGCACTAATGAAAAACTGTTTTTT,CASSSTGGGTNEKLFF
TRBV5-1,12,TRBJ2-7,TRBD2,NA,TGCGCCAGCAGTCTAGGGAGGGTCGAGCAGTACTTC,CASSLGRVEQYF
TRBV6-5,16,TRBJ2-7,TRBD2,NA,TGTGCCAGCAGTTACTTAGGGACTAGCGGGAGTGGTGAGCAGTACTTC,CASSYLGTSGSGEQYF
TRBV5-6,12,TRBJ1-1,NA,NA,TGTGCCAGCAGCTTGCAGGGGACTGAAGCTTTCTTT,CASSLQGTEAFF